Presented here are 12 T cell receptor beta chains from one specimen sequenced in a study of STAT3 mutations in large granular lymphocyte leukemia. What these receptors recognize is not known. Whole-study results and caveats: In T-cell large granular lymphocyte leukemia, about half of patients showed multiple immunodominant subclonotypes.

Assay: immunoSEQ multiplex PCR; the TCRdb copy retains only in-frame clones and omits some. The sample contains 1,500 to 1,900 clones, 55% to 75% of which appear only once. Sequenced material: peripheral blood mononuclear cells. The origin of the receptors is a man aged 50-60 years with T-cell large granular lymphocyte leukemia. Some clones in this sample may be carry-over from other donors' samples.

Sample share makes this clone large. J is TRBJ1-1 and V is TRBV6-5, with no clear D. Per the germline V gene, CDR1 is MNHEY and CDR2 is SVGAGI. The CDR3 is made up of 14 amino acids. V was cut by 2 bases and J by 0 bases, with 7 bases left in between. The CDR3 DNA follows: TGTGCCAGCAGTTACACCCAACTGAACACTGAAGCTTTCTTT. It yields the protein CASSYTQLNTEAFF.

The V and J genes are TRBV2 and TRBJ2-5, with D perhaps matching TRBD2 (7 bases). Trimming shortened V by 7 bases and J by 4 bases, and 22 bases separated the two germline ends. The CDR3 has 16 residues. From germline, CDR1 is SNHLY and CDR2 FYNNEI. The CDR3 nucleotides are TGTGCCAGCATGGATTTTGGGAGGGCCAGGGGAGAGACCCAGTACTTC. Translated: CASMDFGRARGETQYF. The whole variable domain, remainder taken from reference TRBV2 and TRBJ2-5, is EPEVTQTPSHQVTQMGQEVILRCVPISNHLYFYWYRQILGQKVEFLVSFYNNEISEKSEIFDDQFSVERPDGSNFTLKIRSTKLEDSAMYFCASMDFGRARGETQYFGPGTRLLVL.

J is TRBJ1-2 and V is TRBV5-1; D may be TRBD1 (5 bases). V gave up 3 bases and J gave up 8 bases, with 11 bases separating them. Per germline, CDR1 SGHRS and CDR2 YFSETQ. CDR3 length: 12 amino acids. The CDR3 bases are TGCGCCAGCAGCTGGCAGGGCGGGGGCTACACCTTC. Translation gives CASSWQGGGYTF.

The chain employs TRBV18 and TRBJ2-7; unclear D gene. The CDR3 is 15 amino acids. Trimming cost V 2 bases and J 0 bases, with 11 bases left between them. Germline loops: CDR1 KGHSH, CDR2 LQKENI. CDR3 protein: CASSPGQPSSYEQYF. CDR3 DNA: TGTGCCAGCTCACCAGGGCAGCCAAGCTCCTACGAGCAGTACTTC.

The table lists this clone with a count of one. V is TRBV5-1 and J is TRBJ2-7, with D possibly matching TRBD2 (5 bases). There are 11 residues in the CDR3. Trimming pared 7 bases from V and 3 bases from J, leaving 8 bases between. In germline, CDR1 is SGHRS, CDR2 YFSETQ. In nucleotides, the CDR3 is TGCGCCAGCTCGAGGGACTACGAGCAGTACTTC. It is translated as CASSRDYEQYF.

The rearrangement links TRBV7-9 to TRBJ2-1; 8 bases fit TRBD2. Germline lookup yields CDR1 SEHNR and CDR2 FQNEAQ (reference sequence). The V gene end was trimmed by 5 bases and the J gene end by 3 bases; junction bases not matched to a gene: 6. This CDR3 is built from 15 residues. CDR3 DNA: TGTGCCAGCAGCGGCCCGGGACTAGTCTACAATGAGCAGTTCTTC. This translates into CASSGPGLVYNEQFF.

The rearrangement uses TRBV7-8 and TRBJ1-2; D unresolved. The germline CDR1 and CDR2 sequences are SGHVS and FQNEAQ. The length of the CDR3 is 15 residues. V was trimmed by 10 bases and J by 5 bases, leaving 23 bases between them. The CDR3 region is CATFLSRTEIYGYTF. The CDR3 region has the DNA TGTGCCACCTTTCTTAGTCGGACCGAAATATATGGCTACACCTTC.

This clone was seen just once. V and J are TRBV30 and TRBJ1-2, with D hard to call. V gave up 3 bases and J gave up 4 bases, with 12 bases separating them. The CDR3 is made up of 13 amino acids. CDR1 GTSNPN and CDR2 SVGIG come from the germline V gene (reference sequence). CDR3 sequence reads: CAWRPKGSYGYTF. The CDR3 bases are TGTGCCTGGAGACCAAAAGGGTCCTATGGCTACACCTTC.

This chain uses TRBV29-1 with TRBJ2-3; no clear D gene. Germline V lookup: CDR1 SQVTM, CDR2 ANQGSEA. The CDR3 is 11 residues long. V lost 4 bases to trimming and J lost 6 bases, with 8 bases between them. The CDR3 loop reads CSVGPADTQYF. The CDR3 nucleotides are TGCAGCGTTGGGCCAGCGGATACGCAGTATTTT.

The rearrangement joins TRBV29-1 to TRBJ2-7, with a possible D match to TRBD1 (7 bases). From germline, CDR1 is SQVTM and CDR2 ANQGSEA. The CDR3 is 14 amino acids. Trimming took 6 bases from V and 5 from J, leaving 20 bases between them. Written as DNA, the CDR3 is TGCAGCGTGGCGGTATGGAGGGGGCTAGACGAGCAGTACTTC. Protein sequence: CSVAVWRGLDEQYF.

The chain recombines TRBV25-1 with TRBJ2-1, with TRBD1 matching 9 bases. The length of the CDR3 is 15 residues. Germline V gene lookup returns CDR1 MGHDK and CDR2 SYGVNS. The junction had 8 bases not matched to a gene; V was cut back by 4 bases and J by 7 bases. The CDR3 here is CASSGGGTGMNEQFF. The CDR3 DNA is TGTGCCAGCAGTGGGGGCGGGACAGGGATGAATGAGCAGTTCTTC.

The CDR3: CASTEDRLRQPQHF. The CDR3 DNA sequence: TGTGCCAGCACAGAAGACAGGCTCCGTCAGCCCCAGCATTTT. V and J are TRBV28 and TRBJ1-5; tentative D call: TRBD1 (6 bases). The V end was cut by 7 bases, the J end by 6 bases, with 16 bases between. Germline-derived CDR1 and CDR2 are MDHEN and SYDVKM. The CDR3 consists of 14 residues.